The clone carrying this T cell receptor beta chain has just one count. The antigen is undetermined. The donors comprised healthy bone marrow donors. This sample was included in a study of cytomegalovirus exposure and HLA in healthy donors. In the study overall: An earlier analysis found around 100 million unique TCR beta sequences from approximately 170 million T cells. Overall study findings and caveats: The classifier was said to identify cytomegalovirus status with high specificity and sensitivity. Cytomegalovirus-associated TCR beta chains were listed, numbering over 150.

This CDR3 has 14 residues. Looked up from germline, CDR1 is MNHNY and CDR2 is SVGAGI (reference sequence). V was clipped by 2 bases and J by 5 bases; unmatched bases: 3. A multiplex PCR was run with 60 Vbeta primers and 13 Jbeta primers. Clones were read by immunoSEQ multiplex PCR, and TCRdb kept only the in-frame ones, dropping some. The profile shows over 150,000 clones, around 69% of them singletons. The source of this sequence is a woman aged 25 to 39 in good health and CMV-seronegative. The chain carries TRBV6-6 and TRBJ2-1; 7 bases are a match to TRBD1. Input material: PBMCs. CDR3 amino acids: CASSYHRGNNEQFF. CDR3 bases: TGTGCCAGCAGTTACCACAGGGGAAACAATGAGCAGTTCTTC.